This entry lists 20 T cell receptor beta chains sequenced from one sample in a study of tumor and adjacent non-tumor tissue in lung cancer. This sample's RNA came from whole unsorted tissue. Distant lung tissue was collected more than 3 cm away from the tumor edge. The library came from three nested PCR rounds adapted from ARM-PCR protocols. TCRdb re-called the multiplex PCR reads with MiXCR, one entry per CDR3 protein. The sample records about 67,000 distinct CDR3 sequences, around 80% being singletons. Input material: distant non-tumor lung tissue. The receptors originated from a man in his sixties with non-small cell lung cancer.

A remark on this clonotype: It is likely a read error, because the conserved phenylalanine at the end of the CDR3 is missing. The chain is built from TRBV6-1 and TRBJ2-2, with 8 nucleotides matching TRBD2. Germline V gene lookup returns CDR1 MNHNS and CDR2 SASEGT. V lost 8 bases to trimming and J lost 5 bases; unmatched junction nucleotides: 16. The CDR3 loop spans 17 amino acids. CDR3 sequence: CASAGGPSPLGTGELFS. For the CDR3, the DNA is TGTGCCAGCGCGGGAGGTCCTAGTCCCCTAGGGACCGGGGAGCTGTTTTCT.

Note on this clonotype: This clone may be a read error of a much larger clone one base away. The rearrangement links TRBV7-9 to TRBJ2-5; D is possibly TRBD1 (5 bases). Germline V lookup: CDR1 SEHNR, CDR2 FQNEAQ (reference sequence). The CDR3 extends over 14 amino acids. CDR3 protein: CASSLSQAQVTQYF. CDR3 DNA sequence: TGTGCCAGCAGCTTATCACAGGCCCAAGTGACCCAGTACTTC.

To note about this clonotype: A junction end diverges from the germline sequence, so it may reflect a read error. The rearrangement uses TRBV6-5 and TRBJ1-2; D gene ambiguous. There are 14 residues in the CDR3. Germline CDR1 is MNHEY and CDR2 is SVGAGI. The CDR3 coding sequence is TGTGCCAGCATGGACGAAGGAGGAGCGGGCGGCTACGCCTTC. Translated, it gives CASMDEGGAGGYAF.

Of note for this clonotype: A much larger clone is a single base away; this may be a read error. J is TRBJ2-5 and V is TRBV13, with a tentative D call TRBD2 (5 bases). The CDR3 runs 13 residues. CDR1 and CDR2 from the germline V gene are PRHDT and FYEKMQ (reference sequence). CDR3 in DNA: TGTGCCGGCAGCATAACTAGAGGAGGGACCCAGTACTTC. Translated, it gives CAGSITRGGTQYF.

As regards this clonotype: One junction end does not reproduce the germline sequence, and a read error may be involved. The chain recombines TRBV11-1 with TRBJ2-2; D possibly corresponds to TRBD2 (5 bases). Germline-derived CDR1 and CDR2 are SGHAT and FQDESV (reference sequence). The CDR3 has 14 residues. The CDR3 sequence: CASNYSSGTGELLF. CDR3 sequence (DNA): TGTGCCAGCAACTATAGTAGTGGCACCGGGGAACTGTTATTT.

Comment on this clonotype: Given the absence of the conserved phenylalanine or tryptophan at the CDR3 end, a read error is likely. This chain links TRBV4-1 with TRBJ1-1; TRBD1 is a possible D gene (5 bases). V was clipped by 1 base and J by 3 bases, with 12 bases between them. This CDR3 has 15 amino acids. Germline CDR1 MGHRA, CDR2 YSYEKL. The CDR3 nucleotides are TGCGCCAGCAGCCAAGGGCAGACCAGGGACACTGAAGCTTTCCTT. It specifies CASSQGQTRDTEAFL.

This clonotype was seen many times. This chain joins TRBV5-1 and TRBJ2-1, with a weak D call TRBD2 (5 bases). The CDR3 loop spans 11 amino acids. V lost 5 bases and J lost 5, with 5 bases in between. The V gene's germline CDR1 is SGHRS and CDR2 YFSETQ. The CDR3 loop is CASRTNNEQFF. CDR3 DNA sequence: TGCGCCAGCAGGACTAACAATGAGCAGTTCTTC.

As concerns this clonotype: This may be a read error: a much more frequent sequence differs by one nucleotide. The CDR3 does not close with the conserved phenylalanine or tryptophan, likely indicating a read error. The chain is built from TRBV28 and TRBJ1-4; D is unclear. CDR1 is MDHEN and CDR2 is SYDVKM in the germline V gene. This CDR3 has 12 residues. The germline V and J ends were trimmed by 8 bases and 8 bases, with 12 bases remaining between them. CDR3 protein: CASATPAEKLFL. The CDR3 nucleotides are TGTGCCAGCGCTACCCCGGCAGAAAAACTGTTTCTT.

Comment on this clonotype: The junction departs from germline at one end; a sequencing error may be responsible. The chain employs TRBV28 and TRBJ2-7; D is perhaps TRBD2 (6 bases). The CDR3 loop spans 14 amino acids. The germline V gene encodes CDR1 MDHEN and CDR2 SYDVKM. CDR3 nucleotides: TGTGCTAGCAGTTTAACGGGGGAGGCCGACGAGCAGAACTTC. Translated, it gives CASSLTGEADEQNF.

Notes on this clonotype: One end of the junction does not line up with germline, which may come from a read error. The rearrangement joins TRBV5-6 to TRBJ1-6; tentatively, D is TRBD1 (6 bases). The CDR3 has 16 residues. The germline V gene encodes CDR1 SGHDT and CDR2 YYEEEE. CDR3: CASSLLDSSYNSPLHF. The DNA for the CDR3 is TGCGCCAGCAGCTTGTTGGACAGCTCCTATAATTCACCCCTCCACTTT.

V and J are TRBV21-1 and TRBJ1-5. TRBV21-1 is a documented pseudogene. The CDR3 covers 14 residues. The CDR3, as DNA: TGTGCCAGCCCCGCCTGGGGAGATCGTCAGCCCCAGCATTTT. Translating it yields CASPAWGDRQPQHF.

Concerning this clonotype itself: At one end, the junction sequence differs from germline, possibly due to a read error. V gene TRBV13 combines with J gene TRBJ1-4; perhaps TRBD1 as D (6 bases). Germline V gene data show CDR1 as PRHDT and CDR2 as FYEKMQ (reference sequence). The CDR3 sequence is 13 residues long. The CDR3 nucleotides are TGTGCCAGGAGCTCGTCCCCGGGACAAGCTTTGTTTTTT. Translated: CARSSSPGQALFF. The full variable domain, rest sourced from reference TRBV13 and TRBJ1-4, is AAGVIQSPRHLIKEKRETATLKCYPIPRHDTVYWYQQGPGQDPQFLISFYEKMQSDKGSIPDRFSAQQFSDYHSELNMSSLELGDSALYFCARSSSPGQALFFGSGTQLSVL.

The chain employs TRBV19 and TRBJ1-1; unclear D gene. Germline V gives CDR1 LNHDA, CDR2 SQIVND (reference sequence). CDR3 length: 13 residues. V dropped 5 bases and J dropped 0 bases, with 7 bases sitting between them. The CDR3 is CASSPPLNTEAFF. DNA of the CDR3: TGTGCCAGTAGTCCGCCTTTGAACACTGAAGCTTTCTTT.

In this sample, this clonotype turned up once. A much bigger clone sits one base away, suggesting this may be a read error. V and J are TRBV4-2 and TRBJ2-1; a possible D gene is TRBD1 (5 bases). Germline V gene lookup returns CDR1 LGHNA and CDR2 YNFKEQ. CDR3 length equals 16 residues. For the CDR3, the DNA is TGTGGCAGCAGCCAAGAAGCATTACCCTCAGGGAATGAGCAGTTCTTC. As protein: CGSSQEALPSGNEQFF.

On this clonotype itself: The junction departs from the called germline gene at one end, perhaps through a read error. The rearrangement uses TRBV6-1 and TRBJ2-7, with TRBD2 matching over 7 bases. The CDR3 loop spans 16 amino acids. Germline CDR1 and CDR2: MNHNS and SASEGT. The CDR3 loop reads CANTDQGLGDYYEHYF. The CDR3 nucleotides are TGTGCCAACACCGATCAGGGTCTAGGGGACTACTACGAGCACTACTTC.

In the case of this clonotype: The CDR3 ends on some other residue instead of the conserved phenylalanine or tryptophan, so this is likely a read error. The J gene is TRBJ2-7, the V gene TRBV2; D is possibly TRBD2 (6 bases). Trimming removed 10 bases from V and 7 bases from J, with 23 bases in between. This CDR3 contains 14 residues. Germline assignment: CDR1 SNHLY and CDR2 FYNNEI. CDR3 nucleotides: TGTGCCAACATCACCCGTCCTAGCGACCATGAGCAGTACTCC. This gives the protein CANITRPSDHEQYS.

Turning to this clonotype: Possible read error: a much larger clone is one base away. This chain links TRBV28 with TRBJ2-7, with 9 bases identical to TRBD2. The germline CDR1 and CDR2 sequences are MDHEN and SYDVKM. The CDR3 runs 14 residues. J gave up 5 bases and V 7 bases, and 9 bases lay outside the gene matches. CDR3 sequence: CASTIAGVLHEQYF. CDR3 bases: TGTGCCAGCACGATAGCGGGAGTACTCCACGAGCAGTACTTC.

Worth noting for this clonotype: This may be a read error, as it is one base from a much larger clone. Here the CDR3 reads CASSLGQIGELFF. The CDR3 DNA follows: TGCGCCAGCAGCTTGGGTCAGATCGGGGAGCTGTTTTTT. V gene TRBV5-1 combines with J gene TRBJ2-2; D is unclear. V shed 0 bases and J shed 7 bases, with 7 bases lying between them. Per the germline V gene, CDR1 is SGHRS and CDR2 is YFSETQ. The length of the CDR3 is 13 residues.

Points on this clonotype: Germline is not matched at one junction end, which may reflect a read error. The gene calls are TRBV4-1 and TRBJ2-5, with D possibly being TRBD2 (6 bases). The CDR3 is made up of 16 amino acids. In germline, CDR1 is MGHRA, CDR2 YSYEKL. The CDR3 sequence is CAGSQELAGELLTQYF. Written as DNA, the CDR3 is TGCGCCGGCAGCCAAGAACTAGCAGGAGAGTTGTTGACCCAGTACTTC.

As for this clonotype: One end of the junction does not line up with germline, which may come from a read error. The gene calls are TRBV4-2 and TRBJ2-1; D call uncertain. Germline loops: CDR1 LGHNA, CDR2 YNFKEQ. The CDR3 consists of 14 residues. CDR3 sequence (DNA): TGTTCCAGCAGCCAAGATCTCCGCCTTCCCGAACAGTTCTTC. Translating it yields CSSSQDLRLPEQFF.